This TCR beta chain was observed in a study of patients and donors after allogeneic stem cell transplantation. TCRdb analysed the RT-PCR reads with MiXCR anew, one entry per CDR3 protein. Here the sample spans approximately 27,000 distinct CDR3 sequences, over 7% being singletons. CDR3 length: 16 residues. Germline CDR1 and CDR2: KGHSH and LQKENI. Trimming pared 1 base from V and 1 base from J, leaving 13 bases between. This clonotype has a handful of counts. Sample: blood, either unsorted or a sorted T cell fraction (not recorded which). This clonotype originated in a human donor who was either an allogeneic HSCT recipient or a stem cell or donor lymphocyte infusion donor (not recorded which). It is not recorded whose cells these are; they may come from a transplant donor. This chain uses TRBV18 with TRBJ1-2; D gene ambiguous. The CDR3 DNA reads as TGTGCCAGCTCACCACGGGAGGAGGGAAATAACTATGGCTACACCTTC. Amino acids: CASSPREEGNNYGYTF.